The entry below gives a single TCR beta chain sequence along with its context. The data were obtained in a study of blood T cell repertoires in COVID-19. Trimming shortened V by 3 bases and J by 5 bases, and 14 bases separated the two germline ends. CDR3 size: 14 residues. Per germline, CDR1 SGHRS and CDR2 YFSETQ. Original handling: It was from reference gene primer amplification that nucleated cell counts were estimated. TCRdb's copy holds only in-frame clones and misses some; the assay was immunoSEQ multiplex PCR. V and J calls and clone size are given by that table; D and trimming were obtained from the DNA. This table holds nearly 350,000 clones, around 91% found once.

This clonotype was sampled from a woman under 30 who had recovered from COVID-19. The chain uses TRBV5-1 and TRBJ2-5; weak D call: TRBD1 (6 bases). The material sequenced was peripheral blood. Written as DNA, the CDR3 is TGCGCCAGCAGCTCCGGAAGGGGGTGGGAGACCCAGTACTTC. It yields the protein CASSSGRGWETQYF.